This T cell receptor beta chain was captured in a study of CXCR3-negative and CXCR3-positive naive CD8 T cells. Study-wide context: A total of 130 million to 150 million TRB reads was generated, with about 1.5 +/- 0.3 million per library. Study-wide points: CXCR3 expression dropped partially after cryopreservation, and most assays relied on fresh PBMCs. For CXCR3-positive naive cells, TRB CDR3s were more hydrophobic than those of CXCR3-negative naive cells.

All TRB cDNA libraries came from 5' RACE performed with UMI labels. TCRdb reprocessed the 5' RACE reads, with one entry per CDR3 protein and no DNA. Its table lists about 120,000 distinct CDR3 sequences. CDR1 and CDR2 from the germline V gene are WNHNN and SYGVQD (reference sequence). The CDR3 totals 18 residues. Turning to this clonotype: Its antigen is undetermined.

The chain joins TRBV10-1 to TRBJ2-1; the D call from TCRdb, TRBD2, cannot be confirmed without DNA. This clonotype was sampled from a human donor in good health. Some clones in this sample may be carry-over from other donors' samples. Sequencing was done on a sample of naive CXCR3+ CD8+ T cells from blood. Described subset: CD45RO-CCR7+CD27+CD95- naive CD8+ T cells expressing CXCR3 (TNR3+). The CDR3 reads CASSISASGGLSYNEQFF.